The 11 T cell receptor beta chains presented below share a single source sample, sequenced in a study of T cell clonotyping in hematopoietic cell transplantation. Clones were read by immunoSEQ multiplex PCR, and TCRdb kept only the in-frame ones, dropping some. The repertoire holds 1,500 or so clones, with about 67% as singletons. Sequenced material: peripheral blood mononuclear cells, taken 100 days after allogeneic stem cell transplant. These receptors were obtained from a female patient in her 60s who had an allogeneic stem cell transplant, so the T cells may come from the graft donor. Some clones in this sample may be carry-over from other donors' samples.

The gene calls are TRBV28 and TRBJ1-5; TRBD1 is a possible D gene (6 bases). The V gene's germline CDR1 is MDHEN and CDR2 SYDVKM. The CDR3 has 15 amino acids. Trimming shortened V by 5 bases and J by 2 bases, and 13 bases separated the two germline ends. The CDR3 spells CASSLLSGGNQPQHF. The CDR3 bases are TGTGCCAGCAGTCTCCTGTCAGGGGGCAATCAGCCCCAGCATTTT. Looking up the rest from reference TRBV28 and TRBJ1-5 gives the full variable domain: DVKVTQSSRYLVKRTGEKVFLECVQDMDHENMFWYRQDPGLGLRLIYFSYDVKMKEKGDIPEGYSVSREKKERFSLILESASTNQTSMYLCASSLLSGGNQPQHFGDGTRLSIL.

V usage is TRBV29-1 and J usage is TRBJ1-4; a weak D match, TRBD1 (5 bases). The germline V and J ends were trimmed by 6 bases and 3 bases, with 8 bases remaining between them. The CDR3 is 12 amino acids. Germline CDR1 is SQVTM and CDR2 is ANQGSEA. DNA for the CDR3: TGCAGCGTCTGGGACGCTAATGAAAAACTGTTTTTT. It codes for CSVWDANEKLFF. Full variable domain (remainder filled in from reference TRBV29-1 and TRBJ1-4): SAVISQKPSRDICQRGTSLTIQCQVDSQVTMMFWYRQQPGQSLTLIATANQGSEATYESGFVIDKFPISRPNLTFSTLTVSNMSPEDSSIYLCSVWDANEKLFFGSGTQLSVL.

V is TRBV6-5 and J is TRBJ2-2; D perhaps matches TRBD2 (6 bases). This CDR3 spans 16 amino acids. The germline V gene has CDR1 MNHEY and CDR2 SVGAGI. V shed 0 bases and J shed 8 bases, with 16 bases lying between them. CDR3 region: CASSYSWRVEMGELFF. The CDR3, as DNA: TGTGCCAGCAGTTACTCTTGGAGGGTAGAAATGGGGGAGCTGTTTTTT.

The chain recombines TRBV7-8 with TRBJ1-1, with D possibly being TRBD1 (6 bases). Trimming shortened V by 11 bases and J by 1 base, and 17 bases separated the two germline ends. CDR1 SGHVS and CDR2 FQNEAQ come from the germline V gene. This CDR3 spans 14 amino acids. CDR3 in DNA: TGTGCCGGGGGGGGCGCAGGGACGAACACTGAAGCTTTCTTT. Translation: CAGGGAGTNTEAFF.

J is TRBJ2-7 and V is TRBV4-1; D gene ambiguous. The CDR3 is made up of 14 amino acids. V was clipped by 0 bases and J by 0 bases, with 6 bases between them. Germline-derived CDR1 and CDR2 are MGHRA and YSYEKL. As DNA, the CDR3 is TGCGCCAGCAGCCAAGAAGGAGCCTCCTACGAGCAGTACTTC. This encodes CASSQEGASYEQYF.

This rearrangement joins TRBV5-6 to TRBJ1-1; D gene ambiguous. Germline CDR1 and CDR2: SGHDT and YYEEEE. The CDR3 runs to 13 residues. V was shortened by 0 bases and J by 3 bases, with 6 bases between the two germline ends. CDR3 amino acids: CASSLGVYTEAFF. The CDR3 nucleotides read TGTGCCAGCAGCTTGGGGGTCTACACTGAAGCTTTCTTT.

J is TRBJ2-1 and V is TRBV7-3; D perhaps matches TRBD1 (6 bases). The V end lost 2 bases, the J end lost 0 bases, and 8 bases lay between the germline ends. CDR1 is SGHTA, CDR2 FQGTGA, per germline. This CDR3 is 15 amino acids long. CDR3 sequence reads: CASSLGTSSYNEQFF. CDR3 coding DNA: TGTGCCAGCAGCTTAGGGACAAGCTCCTACAATGAGCAGTTCTTC.

V is TRBV5-8 and J is TRBJ2-5, with 8 positions matching TRBD1. Germline loops: CDR1 SGHTS, CDR2 YDEGEE. After removal of 4 bases from V and 0 bases from J, the junction contained 5 bases not matched to a gene. This CDR3 has 15 residues. CDR3 loop: CASSPTGQDQETQYF. The CDR3 DNA is TGTGCCAGCAGCCCGACGGGACAGGACCAAGAGACCCAGTACTTC.

The CDR3 DNA follows: TGTGCCAGCAGCTTGTGGGGGGCCAAAAACATTCAGTACTTC. Protein: CASSLWGAKNIQYF. The chain is built from TRBV5-6 and TRBJ2-4, with D perhaps matching TRBD1 or TRBD2 (5 bases each). The germline V gene encodes CDR1 SGHDT and CDR2 YYEEEE. The V end lost 1 base, the J end lost 1 base, and 6 bases lay between the germline ends. The CDR3 covers 14 residues.

The CDR3 nucleotides read TGTGCCAGCAGCCCAGGGGCGCGGAACATTCAGTACTTC. Its protein is CASSPGARNIQYF. V and J are TRBV5-6 and TRBJ2-4, with D perhaps TRBD1 (6 bases). The germline CDR1 and CDR2 sequences are SGHDT and YYEEEE. This CDR3 spans 13 amino acids. Trimming stripped 4 bases from V and 7 bases from J, with 12 bases between.

This clone showed up just a few times. The J gene is TRBJ2-7, the V gene TRBV29-1; TRBD1 matches at 8 bases. The CDR3 runs 12 residues. Trimming took 3 bases from V and 7 from J; bases not matched to a gene: 5. Looked up from germline, CDR1 is SQVTM and CDR2 is ANQGSEA. This CDR3 is CSVDAGGREQYF. The CDR3 DNA is TGCAGCGTTGATGCAGGGGGCAGGGAGCAGTACTTC.